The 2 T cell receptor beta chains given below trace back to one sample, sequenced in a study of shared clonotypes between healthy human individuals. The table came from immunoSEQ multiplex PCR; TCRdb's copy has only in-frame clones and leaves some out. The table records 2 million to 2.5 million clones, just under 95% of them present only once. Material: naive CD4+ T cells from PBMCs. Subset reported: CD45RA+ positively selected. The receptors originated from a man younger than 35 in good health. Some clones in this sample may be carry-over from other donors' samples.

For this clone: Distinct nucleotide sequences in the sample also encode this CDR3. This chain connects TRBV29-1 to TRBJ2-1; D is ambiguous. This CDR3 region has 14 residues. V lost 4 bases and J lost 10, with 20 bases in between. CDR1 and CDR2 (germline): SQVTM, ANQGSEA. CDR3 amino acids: CSVGRLVSGDEQFF. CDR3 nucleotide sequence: TGCAGCGTTGGACGGCTAGTGAGTGGAGACGAGCAGTTCTTC.

The CDR3 region is CASRPPGLAGESTDTQYF. The CDR3 DNA is TGTGCCAGCAGACCCCCGGGACTAGCGGGAGAGAGCACAGATACGCAGTATTTT. This rearrangement joins TRBV28 to TRBJ2-3; 14 bases agree with TRBD2. The CDR3 extends over 18 amino acids. V lost 6 bases, J lost 0 bases, and 8 bases stayed unmatched. The germline CDR1 and CDR2 sequences are MDHEN and SYDVKM.